A single sample gave rise to the 18 T cell receptor beta chains below, sequenced in a study of beta chain features in type 1 diabetes. Study results and caveats: Shortening of TCRB CDR3s, moderate but significant, appeared in all four CD4+ subsets of Type 1 diabetes patients.

These TCRs' antigens remain unknown. What was sequenced were expressed TCRB transcripts, since all of the isolated RNA had been reverse transcribed. Using immunoSEQ multiplex PCR, the repertoire was profiled, and TCRdb retains in-frame clones only, with some absent. This table holds just over 15,000 clones, around 63% found once. Sequenced: Tregs from blood. Receptors originate from a man aged 25-45 years with type 1 diabetes.

This clone was detected only once. V and J are TRBV4-1 and TRBJ2-2; 8 bases match TRBD1. CDR3 length equals 18 residues. Trimming cost V 4 bases and J 3 bases; bases outside gene matches: 13. Germline lookup yields CDR1 MGHRA and CDR2 YSYEKL. The CDR3 nucleotides are TGCGCCAGCAGCCTCGGTCAGGGGGCATTCGAGGACACCGGGGAGCTGTTTTTT. It yields the protein CASSLGQGAFEDTGELFF.

In DNA, the CDR3 is TGCGCCAGCAGCTCACAGGGGGACTATGGCTACACCTTC. Protein sequence: CASSSQGDYGYTF. V and J are TRBV5-1 and TRBJ1-2; the match to TRBD1 covers 8 bases. This CDR3 has 13 residues. From germline, CDR1 is SGHRS and CDR2 YFSETQ. The V gene end was trimmed by 3 bases and the J gene end by 3 bases; junction bases not matched to a gene: 1.

The J gene is TRBJ1-5, the V gene TRBV5-8, with 8 nucleotides matching TRBD1. The germline gives CDR1 SGHTS, CDR2 YDEGEE. The CDR3 extends over 15 amino acids. Germline trimming cut 0 bases from V and 3 bases from J; bases unmatched to any gene: 2. CDR3 DNA: TGTGCCAGCAGCTTGGGGGACAGGACCAATCAGCCCCAGCATTTT. Amino acid sequence: CASSLGDRTNQPQHF.

This chain joins TRBV7-6 and TRBJ2-5, with TRBD2 identical over 9 bases. Germline V gene data show CDR1 as SGHVS and CDR2 as FNYEAQ. This CDR3 comprises 16 residues. The ends lost 6 bases at V and 0 bases at J; junction bases unmatched: 8. The CDR3, as DNA: TGTGCCAGCAGTCAAAAAGCGGGGGGTTACCAAGAGACCCAGTACTTC. Residues: CASSQKAGGYQETQYF.

V is TRBV6-5 and J is TRBJ2-2, with D possibly matching TRBD2 (6 bases). The V end was cut by 4 bases, the J end by 2 bases, with 11 bases between. The CDR3 totals 15 residues. Germline V CDR1 and CDR2: MNHEY, SVGAGI. CDR3 nucleotide sequence: TGTGCCAGCAGTTCCGGGACTCCCAACACCGGGGAGCTGTTTTTT. Translating gives CASSSGTPNTGELFF.

This clone came up a few times. The chain uses TRBV2 and TRBJ1-1, with TRBD1 matching over 8 bases. CDR3 length equals 14 residues. Germline V CDR1 and CDR2: SNHLY, FYNNEI. V was clipped by 7 bases and J by 1 base; unmatched bases: 5. For the CDR3, the DNA is TGTGCCAGCACCCTGGACAGGGCGAACACTGAAGCTTTCTTT. It specifies CASTLDRANTEAFF.

This clone came up a few times. This chain joins TRBV30 and TRBJ2-1; 13 bases line up with TRBD2. Per the germline V gene, CDR1 is GTSNPN and CDR2 is SVGIG (reference sequence). The CDR3 length is 14 residues. J was trimmed by 4 bases and V by 6 bases; bases with no gene match: 3. CDR3 loop: CACLTSGGYNEQFF. The CDR3 nucleotides are TGTGCCTGTTTGACTAGCGGGGGGTACAATGAGCAGTTCTTC.

The rearrangement links TRBV19 to TRBJ2-1; 9 nucleotides align to TRBD1. V was clipped by 4 bases and J by 10 bases; unmatched bases: 5. Germline V gene data show CDR1 as LNHDA and CDR2 as SQIVND (reference sequence). The CDR3 spans 13 residues. The CDR3 coding sequence is TGTGCCAGTAGTACCCAGGGACAGGGCGAGCAGTTCTTC. Translating it yields CASSTQGQGEQFF.

The V and J genes are TRBV19 and TRBJ1-1; D ambiguous. Germline CDR1 LNHDA, CDR2 SQIVND (reference sequence). The CDR3 runs 13 residues. V was clipped by 7 bases and J by 1 base, with 10 bases between them. The CDR3 nucleotides read TGTGCCAGTAACCTGGCCCAGAACACTGAAGCTTTCTTT. Amino acid sequence: CASNLAQNTEAFF.

The rearrangement joins TRBV19 to TRBJ2-5, with a possible D match to TRBD2 (5 bases). Per the germline V gene, CDR1 is LNHDA and CDR2 is SQIVND (reference sequence). The CDR3 sequence is 16 residues long. With 5 bases removed from V and 1 base from J, the gap between germline ends came to 17 bases. As DNA, the CDR3 is TGTGCCAGTAGTCCCTTTTCGGGCGGGCCCCAAGAGACCCAGTACTTC. Its protein product is CASSPFSGGPQETQYF.

Notes on this clone: At one end the junction does not follow the germline gene, possibly because of a read error. The chain couples TRBV4-2 to TRBJ2-5; 10 bases are shared with TRBD2. Germline CDR1 LGHNA, CDR2 YNFKEQ. The length of the CDR3 is 16 residues. CDR3 loop: CASSQDRSSGGASADF. The CDR3 nucleotides read TGTGCCAGCAGCCAAGATCGGTCGAGCGGGGGGGCTTCAGCGGACTTC.

This clone was counted a single time. DNA of the CDR3: TGTGCCAGCAGCCGGGACAGGAGCTCCTACGAGCAGTACTTC. Amino acid sequence: CASSRDRSSYEQYF. This chain uses TRBV11-2 with TRBJ2-7, with 8 bases lining up with TRBD1. CDR3 length equals 14 residues. Germline lookup yields CDR1 SGHAT and CDR2 FQNNGV. The trim removed 5 bases at V and 0 bases at J, leaving 3 bases unmatched.

The CDR3 coding sequence is TGTGCCTGGACCACAGGGGGCATTAATCAGCCCCAGCATTTT. This encodes CAWTTGGINQPQHF. The V call is TRBV30, the J call TRBJ1-5; 9 bases are a match to TRBD1. The CDR3 has 14 residues. Trimming took 4 bases from V and 4 from J; bases not matched to a gene: 5. Germline V gene lookup returns CDR1 GTSNPN and CDR2 SVGIG (reference sequence).

V usage is TRBV19 and J usage is TRBJ2-1; D is perhaps TRBD2 (6 bases). Germline V lookup: CDR1 LNHDA, CDR2 SQIVND (reference sequence). The CDR3 contains 17 residues. Trimming took 1 base from V and 0 from J, leaving 13 bases between them. The CDR3 DNA is TGTGCCAGTAGTATAGGGGGACTCGTTAGCTCCTACAATGAGCAGTTCTTC. Its protein is CASSIGGLVSSYNEQFF. The full variable domain, rest sourced from reference TRBV19 and TRBJ2-1, is DGGITQSPKYLFRKEGQNVTLSCEQNLNHDAMYWYRQDPGQGLRLIYYSQIVNDFQKGDIAEGYSVSREKKESFPLTVTSAQKNPTAFYLCASSIGGLVSSYNEQFFGPGTRLTVL.

The chain has TRBV7-9 and TRBJ2-3; D is perhaps TRBD2 (6 bases). Trimming removed 0 bases at V and 1 base at J, with 11 bases between. The germline V gene encodes CDR1 SEHNR and CDR2 FQNEAQ (reference sequence). The CDR3 runs to 16 residues. This CDR3 reads CASSLAAGSGTDTQYF. The CDR3 region has the DNA TGTGCCAGCAGCTTAGCGGCCGGGAGCGGCACAGATACGCAGTATTTT.

V usage is TRBV27 and J usage is TRBJ2-2; 7 bases match TRBD1. The V gene's germline CDR1 is MNHEY and CDR2 SMNVEV (reference sequence). This CDR3 region has 12 residues. V lost 5 bases and J lost 6; bases outside the gene matches: 0. The CDR3 sequence is CASSQGAGELFF. CDR3 nucleotide sequence: TGTGCCAGCAGTCAGGGGGCCGGGGAGCTGTTTTTT.

On this clone: Germline and junction disagree at one end, which may indicate a read error. This sequence joins TRBV7-2 and TRBJ2-5; the match to TRBD2 covers 9 bases. This CDR3 has 16 residues. Per the germline V gene, CDR1 is SGHTA and CDR2 is FQGNSA. The CDR3 sequence: CASSLGVAGAQGTQYF. For the CDR3, the DNA is TGTGCCAGCAGCTTAGGGGTAGCGGGGGCCCAAGGGACCCAGTACTTC.

The chain combines TRBV5-1 with TRBJ1-2, with 7 positions matching TRBD1. The germline gives CDR1 SGHRS, CDR2 YFSETQ. V was clipped by 4 bases and J by 4 bases; unmatched bases: 10. The CDR3 sequence is 15 residues long. For the CDR3, the DNA is TGCGCCAGCAGCCAGACCGGGACAGAGCCCTATGGCTACACCTTC. Protein product: CASSQTGTEPYGYTF. Full variable domain (outside the CDR3, taken from reference TRBV5-1 and TRBJ1-2): KAGVTQTPRYLIKTRGQQVTLSCSPISGHRSVSWYQQTPGQGLQFLFEYFSETQRNKGNFPGRFSGRQFSNSRSEMNVSTLELGDSALYLCASSQTGTEPYGYTFGSGTRLTVV.